This TCR beta chain was obtained from a study of cytomegalovirus exposure and HLA in healthy donors. The V end was cut by 5 bases, the J end by 3 bases, with 13 bases between. Germline V gene sequence: CDR1 MNHEY, CDR2 SVGAGI. This CDR3 region has 14 residues. Assay: immunoSEQ multiplex PCR; the TCRdb copy retains only in-frame clones and omits some. The table records 200,000 or so clones, roughly 88% of them present only once. The study, taken as a whole, reports: Reportedly, diagnosis of cytomegalovirus status by the classifier showed high specificity and sensitivity.

This clone has only a few counts. Antigen unknown. Material: PBMCs. This sequence was found in a woman aged 30 to 39 in good health and CMV-seropositive. The chain uses TRBV6-5 and TRBJ1-2; no clear D gene. The CDR3 spells CASSPTNIHYGYTF. Written as DNA, the CDR3 is TGTGCCAGCAGTCCTACTAACATACACTATGGCTACACCTTC.